These 11 T cell receptor beta chains came from one sample sequenced in a study of cytomegalovirus exposure and HLA in healthy donors. Generated by immunoSEQ multiplex PCR, the TCRdb table keeps only in-frame clones and is missing some. The sample holds some 330,000 clones, roughly 90% seen once. The sample comprised PBMCs. These receptor sequences come from a woman younger than 30 in good health and CMV-seronegative.

The chain carries TRBV9 and TRBJ2-2; TRBD2 agrees at 10 bases. CDR3 size: 16 residues. Losses at the gene ends were 3 bases for V and 1 base for J; bases not matched to a gene: 3. CDR1 is SGDLS and CDR2 is YYNGEE in the germline V gene. The CDR3 coding sequence is TGTGCCAGCAGCGACTGGACTAGCGGGAACACCGGGGAGCTGTTTTTT. This codes for CASSDWTSGNTGELFF.

The chain uses TRBV5-1 and TRBJ2-7; TRBD1 matches 9 bases. Germline V gene data show CDR1 as SGHRS and CDR2 as YFSETQ. The V segment lost 3 bases and the J segment 6 bases; nucleotides outside the gene matches: 7. The CDR3 is made up of 14 amino acids. The CDR3 region has the DNA TGCGCCAGCAGCTACCGACAGGGACAGGGCGAGCAGTACTTC. Protein product: CASSYRQGQGEQYF.

This chain uses TRBV19 with TRBJ2-2; 13 bases are a match to TRBD2. CDR1 LNHDA and CDR2 SQIVND come from the germline V gene (reference sequence). V lost 3 bases to trimming and J lost 4 bases; unmatched junction nucleotides: 11. The CDR3 totals 19 residues. CDR3 loop: CASSITSGRAYEFTGELFF. The CDR3 bases are TGTGCCAGTAGTATTACTAGCGGGAGGGCCTACGAATTCACCGGGGAGCTGTTTTTT.

This chain joins TRBV6-5 and TRBJ2-1, with D uncertain. V was cut by 8 bases and J by 3 bases, with 14 bases left in between. The germline V gene has CDR1 MNHEY and CDR2 SVGAGI. This CDR3 is 14 amino acids long. The CDR3 region has the DNA TGTGCCAGCGCGAGGCAGAACCACTACAATGAGCAGTTCTTC. Translated: CASARQNHYNEQFF.

The V and J genes are TRBV6-1 and TRBJ2-4; D not resolved. V lost 4 bases, J lost 2 bases, and 9 bases lay in between. Looked up from germline, CDR1 is MNHNS and CDR2 is SASEGT. There are 14 residues in the CDR3. The DNA of the CDR3 is TGTGCCAGCAGTGGAAGCCTGCCCAAAAACATTCAGTACTTC. Amino acids: CASSGSLPKNIQYF.

The chain employs TRBV25-1 and TRBJ2-1, with 9 bases lining up with TRBD2. This CDR3 is built from 16 residues. V shed 6 bases and J 3 bases; nucleotides not matched to a gene: 9. Germline CDR1 MGHDK, CDR2 SYGVNS. CDR3 nucleotide sequence: TGTGCCAGCAGGGACGCTCTAGCGGGATACTACAATGAGCAGTTCTTC. Residues: CASRDALAGYYNEQFF.

This chain uses TRBV19 with TRBJ1-5, with TRBD1 as a possible D gene (5 bases). CDR1 is LNHDA and CDR2 is SQIVND in the germline V gene (reference sequence). The length of the CDR3 is 15 residues. The V end lost 1 base, the J end lost 4 bases, and 11 bases lay between the germline ends. The CDR3 spells CASSIAGILNQPQHF. CDR3 DNA: TGTGCCAGTAGTATAGCAGGGATCCTAAATCAGCCCCAGCATTTT.

The chain employs TRBV11-1 and TRBJ2-5; TRBD1 agrees at 9 bases. The J segment lost 5 bases and the V segment lost 3 bases, leaving 4 bases of the junction unmatched. In germline, CDR1 is SGHAT, CDR2 FQDESV (reference sequence). The CDR3 loop spans 14 amino acids. In nucleotides, the CDR3 is TGTGCCAGCAGCTTGGGACAGGGTACGGAGACCCAGTACTTC. It encodes CASSLGQGTETQYF.

CDR3 loop: CASREDSLAEASGQFF. In DNA form, the CDR3 reads TGTGCCAGTAGAGAGGACAGTCTAGCGGAGGCGTCTGGGCAGTTCTTC. The rearrangement links TRBV19 to TRBJ2-1; the D gene is possibly TRBD2 (7 bases). The CDR3 has 16 residues. The V end lost 6 bases, the J end lost 12 bases, and 27 bases lay between the germline ends. Per germline, CDR1 LNHDA and CDR2 SQIVND (reference sequence).

Concerning this clone: Different DNA sequences within this sample yield the same CDR3. The chain is built from TRBV18 and TRBJ1-2, with 8 nucleotides matching TRBD1. The CDR3 sequence is 13 residues long. Germline CDR1 reads KGHSH; CDR2 reads LQKENI. V was pared by 3 bases and J by 3 bases, with 0 bases of the junction left unmatched. The CDR3 spells CASSPDRDYGYTF. The CDR3, as DNA: TGTGCCAGCTCACCGGACAGGGACTATGGCTACACCTTC.

The chain is built from TRBV25-1 and TRBJ2-7; D remains unclear. The CDR3 extends over 12 amino acids. Germline CDR1 MGHDK, CDR2 SYGVNS. V lost 1 base, J lost 6 bases, and 7 bases lay in between. CDR3 protein: CASSELIAEQYF. Written as DNA, the CDR3 is TGTGCCAGCAGTGAATTGATAGCCGAGCAGTACTTC.